The next 2 T cell receptor beta chains were all read from a single sample in a study of shared clonotypes between healthy human individuals. The assay was immunoSEQ multiplex PCR, and TCRdb's table has in-frame clones only and misses some. The sample includes fewer than 1.6 million clones, approximately 98.5% seen only once; the top ten take approximately 0.38%. Source material: naive CD4+ T cells sorted from blood. Subset indicated: CD45RA+ positively selected. Source of these receptors: a man aged 25-45 years in good health.

The chain carries TRBV6-5 and TRBJ1-1, with 7 bases matching TRBD1. The V and J ends lost 0 bases and 3 bases, in that order; junction bases with no gene match: 7. In germline, CDR1 is MNHEY, CDR2 SVGAGI. The CDR3 sequence is 16 residues long. The CDR3 protein is CASSYSIAQGYTEAFF. CDR3 coding DNA: TGTGCCAGCAGTTACTCGATTGCACAGGGGTACACTGAAGCTTTCTTT.

V is TRBV7-9 and J is TRBJ2-4, with D possibly called TRBD1 or TRBD2 (6 bases each). Germline values: CDR1 SEHNR, CDR2 FQNEAQ (reference sequence). The ends were cut back, 5 bases at V and 6 bases at J, with 17 bases in the middle. The CDR3 runs to 15 residues. DNA of the CDR3: TGTGCCAGCAGCCCGACGGGGGCGCGGAGAAACATTCAGTACTTC. Residues: CASSPTGARRNIQYF.